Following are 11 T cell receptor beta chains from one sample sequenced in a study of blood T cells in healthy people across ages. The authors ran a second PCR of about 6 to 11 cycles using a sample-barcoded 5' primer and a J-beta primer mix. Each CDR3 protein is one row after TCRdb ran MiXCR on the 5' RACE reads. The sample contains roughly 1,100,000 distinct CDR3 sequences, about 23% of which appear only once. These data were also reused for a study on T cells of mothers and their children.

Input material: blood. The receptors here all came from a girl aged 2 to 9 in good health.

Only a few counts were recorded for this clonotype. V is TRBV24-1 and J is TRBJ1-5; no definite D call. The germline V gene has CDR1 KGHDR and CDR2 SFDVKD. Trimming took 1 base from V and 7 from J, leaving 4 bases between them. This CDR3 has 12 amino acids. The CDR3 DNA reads TGTGCCACCAGTGATTTTGCCCAGCCCCAGCATTTT. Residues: CATSDFAQPQHF.

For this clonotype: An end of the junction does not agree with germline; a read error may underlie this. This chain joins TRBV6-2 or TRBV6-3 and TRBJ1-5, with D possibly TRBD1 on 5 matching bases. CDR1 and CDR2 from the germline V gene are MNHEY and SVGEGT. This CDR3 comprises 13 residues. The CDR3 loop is CASSHGLGPERIF. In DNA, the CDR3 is TGTGCCAGCAGTCACGGCCTGGGACCCGAGAGAATTTTT.

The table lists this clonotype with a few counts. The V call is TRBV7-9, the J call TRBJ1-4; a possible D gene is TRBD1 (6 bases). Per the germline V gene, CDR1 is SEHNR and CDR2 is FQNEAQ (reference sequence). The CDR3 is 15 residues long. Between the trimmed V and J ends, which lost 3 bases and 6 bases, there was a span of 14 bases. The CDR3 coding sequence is TGTGCCAGCAGCTTTGTTCGGGGGGCGGATGAAAAACTGTTTTTT. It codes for CASSFVRGADEKLFF.

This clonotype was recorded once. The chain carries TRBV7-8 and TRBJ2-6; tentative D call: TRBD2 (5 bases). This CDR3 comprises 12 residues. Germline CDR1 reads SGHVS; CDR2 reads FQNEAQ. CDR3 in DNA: TGTGGGGCGGGCTCTGGGGCCAACGTCCTGACTTTC. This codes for CGAGSGANVLTF.

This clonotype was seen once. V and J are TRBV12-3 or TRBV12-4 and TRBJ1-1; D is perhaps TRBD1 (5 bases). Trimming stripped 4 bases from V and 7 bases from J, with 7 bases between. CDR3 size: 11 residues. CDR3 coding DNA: TGTGCCAGCAGTTCGACAGATGAAGCTTTCTTT. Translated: CASSSTDEAFF.

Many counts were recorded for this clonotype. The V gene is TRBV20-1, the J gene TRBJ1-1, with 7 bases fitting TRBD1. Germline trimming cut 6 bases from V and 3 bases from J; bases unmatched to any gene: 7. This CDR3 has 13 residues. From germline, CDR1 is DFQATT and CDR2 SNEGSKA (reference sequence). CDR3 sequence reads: CSARRGLDTEAFF. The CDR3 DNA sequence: TGCAGTGCGAGAAGGGGGCTCGACACTGAAGCTTTCTTT.

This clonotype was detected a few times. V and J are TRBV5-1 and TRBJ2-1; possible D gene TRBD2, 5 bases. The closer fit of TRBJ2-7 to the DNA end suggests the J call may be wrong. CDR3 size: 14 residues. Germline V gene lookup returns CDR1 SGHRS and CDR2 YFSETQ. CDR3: CASSLRDLPYEQYF. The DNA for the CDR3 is TGCGCCAGCAGCTTGCGGGATCTGCCCTACGAGCAGTACTTC.

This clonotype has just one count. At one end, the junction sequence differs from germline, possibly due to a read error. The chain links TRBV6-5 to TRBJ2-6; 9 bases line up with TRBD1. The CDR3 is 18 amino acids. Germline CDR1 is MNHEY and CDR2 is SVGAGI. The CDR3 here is CASSYWGQGSVGANVLTF. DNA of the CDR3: TGTGCCAGCAGTTACTGGGGACAGGGATCAGTCGGGGCCAATGTCCTGACTTTC.

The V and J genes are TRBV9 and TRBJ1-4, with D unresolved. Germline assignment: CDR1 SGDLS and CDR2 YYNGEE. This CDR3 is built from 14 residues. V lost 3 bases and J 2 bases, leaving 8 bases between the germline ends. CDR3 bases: TGTGCCAGCAGCGCAAGCCCGACTAATGAAAAACTGTTTTTT. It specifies CASSASPTNEKLFF.

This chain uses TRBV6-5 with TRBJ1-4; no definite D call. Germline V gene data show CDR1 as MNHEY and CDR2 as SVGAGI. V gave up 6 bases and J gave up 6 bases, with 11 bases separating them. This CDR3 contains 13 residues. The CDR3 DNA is TGTGCCAGCAGCCGAACTATCTATGAAAAACTGTTTTTT. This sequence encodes CASSRTIYEKLFF.

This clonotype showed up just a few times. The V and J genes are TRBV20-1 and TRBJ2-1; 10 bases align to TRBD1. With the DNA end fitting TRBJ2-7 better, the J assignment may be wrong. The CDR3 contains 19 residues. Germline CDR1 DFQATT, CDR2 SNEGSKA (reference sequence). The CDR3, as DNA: TGCAGTGCTAAACCCCGGGACAGGGGTACCTTCTGGGACCCCTACGAGCAGTACTTC. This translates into CSAKPRDRGTFWDPYEQYF.